A selection of T cell receptor beta chains follows, all from one sample in a study of blood T cell repertoires in COVID-19. The protocol was immunoSEQ multiplex PCR, while the TCRdb copy is restricted to in-frame clones and leaves out a portion. Of more than 250,000 clones in the sample, 70% to 90% were seen once. The sample comprised PBMCs or T cells enriched from blood (not recorded which). These receptors all stem from a woman in her 30s who had recovered from COVID-19. Each CDR3 is given with its conserved first and last residue. D genes are given only for firm matches. Part of the rows lack a size; the others show once, few, many or a class for expanded clones.

-,TRBJ1-2,TRBD1,TRBV30,TGTGCCTGGAGACGGACAGGAGCTTATGGCTACACCTTC,CAWRRTGAYGYTF
-,TRBJ1-1,-,TRBV3-1/TRBV3-2,TGTGCCAGCAGCCAACAGGGTGGCACTGAAGCTTTCTTT,CASSQQGGTEAFF
-,TRBJ1-1,TRBD1,TRBV12-3/TRBV12-4,TGTGCCAGCAGTTCCCCCAGGGGGCTCGAAGCTTTCTTT,CASSSPRGLEAFF
-,TRBJ2-5,-,TRBV6-5,TGTGCCAGCATGGAGGCTTACCAAGAGACCCAGTACTTC,CASMEAYQETQYF
-,TRBJ1-2,-,TRBV5-5,TGTGCCAGCAGGCCAGGACAGCCGGGTAGCTATGGCTACACCTTC,CASRPGQPGSYGYTF
-,TRBJ1-6,-,TRBV2,TGTGCCAGCAGTGACAGGCCTTTGAGAAATTCACCCCTCCACTTT,CASSDRPLRNSPLHF
-,TRBJ1-2,TRBD1,TRBV10-3,TGTGCCATGGGACAGGGGAACTATGGCTACACCTTC,CAMGQGNYGYTF
-,TRBJ1-2,-,TRBV3-1/TRBV3-2,TGTGCCAGCAGCCGTACTCTAACTCGAGCTAACTATGGCTACACCTTC,CASSRTLTRANYGYTF
-,TRBJ1-6,TRBD1,TRBV13,TGTGCCAGCAGCATCGACAGGGTCCCTGGTTCACCCCTCCACTTT,CASSIDRVPGSPLHF
-,TRBJ2-1,TRBD2,TRBV7-2,TGTGCCAGCAGCTTAATCACTAGCGGGGGGGAACAGTTCTTC,CASSLITSGGEQFF
-,TRBJ2-7,TRBD2,TRBV7-6,TGTGCCAGCAGCTTAGAAAGGCGGGGGTCCTACGAGCAGTACTTC,CASSLERRGSYEQYF
-,TRBJ1-6,-,TRBV9,TGTGCCAGCAGCGTAGGGGCAGGGATGACAAATTCACCCCTCCACTTT,CASSVGAGMTNSPLHF
-,TRBJ2-7,TRBD1,TRBV5-6,TGTGCCAGCAGCTTACCCGGACAGGGCCGTGTCGGCGAGCAGTACTTC,CASSLPGQGRVGEQYF
-,TRBJ1-1,TRBD1,TRBV7-3,TGTGCCAGCAGCCGAACAGGGGGGGCCACTGAAGCTTTCTTT,CASSRTGGATEAFF
-,TRBJ1-1,TRBD1,TRBV7-2,TGTGCCAGCAGCGCTGGACAGGGGGGAAACACTGAAGCTTTCTTT,CASSAGQGGNTEAFF
-,TRBJ1-1,TRBD1,TRBV6-5,TGTGCCAGCAGTAGCGCTCCGGGACAGGGTCGTACTTTCTTT,CASSSAPGQGRTFF
-,TRBJ1-1,-,TRBV27,TGTGCCAGCAGTTTATACCCCCTCACAGGGACCACTGAAGCTTTCTTT,CASSLYPLTGTTEAFF
-,TRBJ2-2,TRBD2,TRBV30,TGTGCCTGGAGGAGCGGGGGGAACACCGGGGAGCTGTTTTTT,CAWRSGGNTGELFF
-,TRBJ1-3,TRBD1,TRBV9,TGTGCCAGCAGCGTGAACAGGGGAGGCGTTGGAAACACCATATATTTT,CASSVNRGGVGNTIYF
-,TRBJ1-1,TRBD1,TRBV25-1,TGTGCCAGCAGTGAATTTACAGGGGCGGGCACTGAAGCTTTCTTT,CASSEFTGAGTEAFF
once,TRBJ1-2,-,TRBV6-5,TGTGCCAGCGGACAGCCTACTAACTATGGCTACACCTTC,CASGQPTNYGYTF
-,TRBJ1-5,TRBD1,TRBV6-5,TGTGCCAGCGAGACAGGGGACAATCAGCCCCAGCATTTT,CASETGDNQPQHF
-,TRBJ1-4,TRBD1,TRBV4-1,TGCGCCAGCAGCCCACCGGGACAGTTAAATGAAAAACTGTTTTTT,CASSPPGQLNEKLFF
-,TRBJ1-1,TRBD1,TRBV5-1,TGCGCCAGCAGCCTCCGACAGGGGAGTGGCACTGAAGCTTTCTTT,CASSLRQGSGTEAFF
once,TRBJ1-1,TRBD1,TRBV14,TGTGCCAGCAGCCAAACAGGGGGGAACACTGAAGCTTTCTTT,CASSQTGGNTEAFF
-,TRBJ2-7,-,TRBV6-5,TGTGCCAGCAGTTACTCGGCGGAACCCTACGAGCAGTACTTC,CASSYSAEPYEQYF
-,TRBJ1-5,-,TRBV18,TGTGCCAGCTCACCTGCGGGGGGGAATCAGCCCCAGCATTTT,CASSPAGGNQPQHF
-,TRBJ1-2,TRBD1,TRBV6-5,TGTGCCAGCAGTCAATCGACAGGGAACTATGGCTACACCTTC,CASSQSTGNYGYTF
-,TRBJ1-1,-,TRBV30,TGTGCCTGGGTCCACGGCAGGGTGAACACTGAAGCTTTCTTT,CAWVHGRVNTEAFF
-,TRBJ1-1,-,TRBV5-1,TGCGCCAGCAGCGCACAAACGAACACTGAAGCTTTCTTT,CASSAQTNTEAFF
once,TRBJ1-2,-,TRBV10-2,TGCGCCAGCAGTGATGGGGGGTGGTCTGGCTACACCTTC,CASSDGGWSGYTF
-,TRBJ1-2,-,TRBV3-1/TRBV3-2,TGTGCCAGCAGCCAAGTAGGAGGGGACTATGGCTACACCTTC,CASSQVGGDYGYTF
-,TRBJ1-2,TRBD1,TRBV5-1,TGCGCCAGCAGCTCATCCACGACAGGGGTTGCCTATGGCTACACCTTC,CASSSSTTGVAYGYTF
-,TRBJ2-3,-,TRBV7-6,TGTGCCAGCAGCTTAATACAGCTGCCGGGGACAGATACGCAGTATTTT,CASSLIQLPGTDTQYF
-,TRBJ2-4,TRBD1,TRBV4-3,TGCGCCAGCAGCCAAGATCTCTGGGACAGCAAAAACATTCAGTACTTC,CASSQDLWDSKNIQYF
once,TRBJ2-7,TRBD1,TRBV7-2,TGTGCCAGCAGCTTCGACAGGGGGACCTACGAGCAGTACTTC,CASSFDRGTYEQYF
-,TRBJ1-1,-,TRBV5-8,TGTGCCAGCAGCCACCGGAGAGCTTTGAACACTGAAGCTTTCTTT,CASSHRRALNTEAFF
once,TRBJ2-1,TRBD2,TRBV5-4,TGTGCCAGCAGCTCCCCGACTAGCGGGGGGTACAATGAGCAGTTCTTC,CASSSPTSGGYNEQFF
-,TRBJ1-2,-,TRBV30,TGTGCCTGGAGTGGGGGCAACTATGGCTACACCTTC,CAWSGGNYGYTF
-,TRBJ2-3,TRBD2,TRBV19,TGTGCCAGTAGCCCCCTCCGGGGGGTGGGTGCACATACGCAGTATTTT,CASSPLRGVGAHTQYF
-,TRBJ1-2,-,TRBV6-2/TRBV6-3,TGTGCCAGCAGCCCTAAAACGGGACCCAGGGGCGTCCTCAACTATGGCTACACCTTC,CASSPKTGPRGVLNYGYTF
-,TRBJ1-1,-,TRBV18,TGTGCCAGCTCACCACGGGAGGCCATGAACACTGAAGCTTTCTTT,CASSPREAMNTEAFF
-,TRBJ1-1,-,TRBV5-1,TGCGCCAGCAGCTTGGCCCGTAGAGACACTGAAGCTTTCTTT,CASSLARRDTEAFF
-,TRBJ1-4,-,TRBV6-5,TGTGCCAGCAGACCGGACAGTGGGCGGTCGTTTGTGCTGTTTTTT,CASRPDSGRSFVLFF
once,TRBJ2-3,-,TRBV15,TGTGCCACCAGCAGTGGGCTAAAGGATACGCAGTATTTT,CATSSGLKDTQYF
-,TRBJ1-1,-,TRBV19,TGTGCCAGTAGTCCCAACATCCTAGGGGACACTGAAGCTTTCTTT,CASSPNILGDTEAFF
few,TRBJ1-1,TRBD1,TRBV29-1,TGCAGCGTTGCGGACAGGGGTCACACTGAAGCTTTCTTT,CSVADRGHTEAFF
-,TRBJ2-7,TRBD1,TRBV30,TGTGCCTGGAGTTTCGGGACAGGTTCAACCTACGAGCAGTACTTC,CAWSFGTGSTYEQYF
few,TRBJ1-1,-,TRBV29-1,TGCAGCGTTGAAGACCTCACGGTAGGGAGGGGGGGGACTGAAGCTTTCTTT,CSVEDLTVGRGGTEAFF
-,TRBJ1-1,TRBD1,TRBV6-2/TRBV6-3,TGTGCCAGCAGTTACCAGTACAGGGGAGAGCGTGACACTGAAGCTTTCTTT,CASSYQYRGERDTEAFF
-,TRBJ1-1,-,TRBV19,TGTGCCAGTAGTATAGGGCGGGTGGACACTGAAGCTTTCTTT,CASSIGRVDTEAFF
-,TRBJ2-3,-,TRBV6-1,TGTGCCAGCAGTGAGTCGGCAGGCGGCACAGATACGCAGTATTTT,CASSESAGGTDTQYF
-,TRBJ1-1,-,TRBV3-1/TRBV3-2,TGTGCCAGCAGCCTCCTGGGCAGACCCGGAGGAGCTTTCTTT,CASSLLGRPGGAFF
-,TRBJ1-3,-,TRBV10-2,TGCGCCAGCAGAGCAGGAAACACCATATATTTT,CASRAGNTIYF
-,TRBJ2-1,TRBD2,TRBV27,TGTGCCAGCAGGCCCTCCCGACTAGCGGGGGGGCGTAATGAGCAGTTCTTC,CASRPSRLAGGRNEQFF
few,TRBJ1-2,-,TRBV29-1,TGCAGCGTTGATAAGGAGGGGACCTATGGCTACACCTTC,CSVDKEGTYGYTF
few,TRBJ1-2,-,TRBV13,TGTGCCAGCAGCTTAGGAAGCGGAGACTACACCTTC,CASSLGSGDYTF
-,TRBJ1-2,-,TRBV27,TGTGCCAGCAGTTTATCCCCGGGGGGCGGCTATGGCTACACCTTC,CASSLSPGGGYGYTF
-,TRBJ1-1,-,TRBV7-8,TGTGCCAGCAGGATACAGGGACCGAACACTGAAGCTTTCTTT,CASRIQGPNTEAFF